This T cell receptor beta chain was recovered during a study of cytomegalovirus exposure and HLA in healthy donors. Only in-frame clones appear in the TCRdb table, and some are missing; sequencing was by immunoSEQ multiplex PCR. This sample carries under 350,000 clones, 80% to 90% of them seen once, and the ten largest clones take around 1%. The TCR sequence derives from a woman between 18 and 30 years old in good health and CMV-seronegative. The source material was PBMCs.

CDR3 coding DNA: TGTGCCAGCAGTGATGGTCTGGGGGGGAGGGCCTCCTACGAGCAGTACTTC. Translation: CASSDGLGGRASYEQYF. The rearrangement uses TRBV25-1 and TRBJ2-7; 7 positions agree with TRBD2. This CDR3 has 17 residues. V shed 3 bases and J 0 bases; nucleotides not matched to a gene: 11. The germline V gene has CDR1 MGHDK and CDR2 SYGVNS.